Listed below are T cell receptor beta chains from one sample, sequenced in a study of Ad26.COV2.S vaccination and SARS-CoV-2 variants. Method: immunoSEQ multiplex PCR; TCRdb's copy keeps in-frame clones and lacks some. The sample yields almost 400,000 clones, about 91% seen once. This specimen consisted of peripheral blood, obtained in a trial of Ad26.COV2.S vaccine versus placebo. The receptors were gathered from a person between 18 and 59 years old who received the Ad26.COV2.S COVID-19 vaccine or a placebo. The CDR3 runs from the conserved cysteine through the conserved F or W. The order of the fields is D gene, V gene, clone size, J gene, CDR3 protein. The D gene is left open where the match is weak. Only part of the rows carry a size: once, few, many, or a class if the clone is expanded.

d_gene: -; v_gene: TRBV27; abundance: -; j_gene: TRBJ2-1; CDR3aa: CASSSALGGEQFF
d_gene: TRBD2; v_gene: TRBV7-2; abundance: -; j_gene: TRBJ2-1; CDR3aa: CASSLRVAAGRDNEQFF
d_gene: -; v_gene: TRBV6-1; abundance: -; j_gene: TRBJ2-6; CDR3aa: CASSEPAASPGANVLTF
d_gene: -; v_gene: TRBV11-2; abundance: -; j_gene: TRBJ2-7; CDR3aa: CASSPWGDTTYEQYF
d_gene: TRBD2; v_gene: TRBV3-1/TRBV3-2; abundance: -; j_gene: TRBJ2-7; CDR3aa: CASSQDTSGRGYEQYF
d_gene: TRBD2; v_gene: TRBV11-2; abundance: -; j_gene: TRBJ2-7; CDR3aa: CASSPRTSGRYEQYF
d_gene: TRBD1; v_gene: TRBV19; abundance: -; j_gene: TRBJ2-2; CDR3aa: CASSTNNRGPGELFF
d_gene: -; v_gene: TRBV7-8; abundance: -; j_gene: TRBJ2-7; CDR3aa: CASSLLGQTDEQYF
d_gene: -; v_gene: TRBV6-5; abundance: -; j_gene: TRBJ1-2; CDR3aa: CASKDRDTYYGYTF
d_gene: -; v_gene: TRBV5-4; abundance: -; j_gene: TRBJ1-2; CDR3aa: CASSHTGTPIGYTF
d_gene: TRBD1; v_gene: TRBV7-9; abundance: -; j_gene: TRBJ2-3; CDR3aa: CASSLGSTGVADTQYF
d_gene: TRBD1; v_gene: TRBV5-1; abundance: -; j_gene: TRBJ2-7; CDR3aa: CASSQTGPTYEQYF
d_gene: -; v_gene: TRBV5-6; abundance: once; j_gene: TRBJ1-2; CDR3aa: CASSLKGPLYGYTF
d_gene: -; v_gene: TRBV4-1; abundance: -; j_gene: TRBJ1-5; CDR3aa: CASRPEGGPNQPQHF
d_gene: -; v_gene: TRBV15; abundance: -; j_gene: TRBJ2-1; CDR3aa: CATSTARDHNEQFF
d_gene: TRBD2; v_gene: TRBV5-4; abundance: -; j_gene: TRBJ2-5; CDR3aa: CASSSISGSGQETQYF
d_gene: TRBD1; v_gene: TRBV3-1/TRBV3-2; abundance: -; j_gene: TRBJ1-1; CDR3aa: CASSQGTGVAFF
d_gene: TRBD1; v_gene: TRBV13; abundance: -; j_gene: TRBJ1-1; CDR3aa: CASSSHETGITEAFF
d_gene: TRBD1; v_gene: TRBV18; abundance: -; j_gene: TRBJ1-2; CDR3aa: CASSPNNRGRPGYTF
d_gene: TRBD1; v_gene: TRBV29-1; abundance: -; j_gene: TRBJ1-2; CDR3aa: CSVGGGASGYTF
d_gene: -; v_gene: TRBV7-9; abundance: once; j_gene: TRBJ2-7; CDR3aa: CASSPSGPYEQYF
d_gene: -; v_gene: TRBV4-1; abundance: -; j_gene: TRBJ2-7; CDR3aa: CASSQETDLMTYEQYF
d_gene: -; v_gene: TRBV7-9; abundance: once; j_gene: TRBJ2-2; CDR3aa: CASSFEARNGELFF
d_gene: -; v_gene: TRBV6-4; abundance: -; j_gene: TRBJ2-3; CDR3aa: CASSDSGSDTQYF
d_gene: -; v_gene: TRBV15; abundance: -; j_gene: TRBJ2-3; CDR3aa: CATSRDRGGRTDTQYF
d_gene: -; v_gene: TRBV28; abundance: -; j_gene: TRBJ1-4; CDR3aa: CASRGWSNEKLFF
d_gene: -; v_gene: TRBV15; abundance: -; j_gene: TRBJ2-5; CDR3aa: CATSRGGTKTETQYF
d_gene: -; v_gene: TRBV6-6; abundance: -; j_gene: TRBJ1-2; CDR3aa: CASSSASQNYGYTF
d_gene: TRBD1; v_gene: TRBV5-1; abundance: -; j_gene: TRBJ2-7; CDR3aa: CASTTGGSTYEQYF
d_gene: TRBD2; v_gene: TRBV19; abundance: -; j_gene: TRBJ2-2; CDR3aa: CASSLSGASTGELFF
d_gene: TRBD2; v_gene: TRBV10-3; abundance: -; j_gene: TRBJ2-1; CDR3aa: CAIRLGLAGDTNEQFF
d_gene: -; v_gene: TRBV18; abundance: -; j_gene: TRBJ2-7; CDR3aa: CASSLRDGITYEQYF
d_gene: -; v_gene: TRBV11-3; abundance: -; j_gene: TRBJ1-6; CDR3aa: CASSGVGGYNSPLHF
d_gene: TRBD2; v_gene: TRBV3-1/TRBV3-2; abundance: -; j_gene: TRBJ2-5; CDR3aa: CASSPTGSGWETQYF
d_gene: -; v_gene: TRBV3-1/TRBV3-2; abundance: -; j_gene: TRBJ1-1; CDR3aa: CASSQLENTEAFF
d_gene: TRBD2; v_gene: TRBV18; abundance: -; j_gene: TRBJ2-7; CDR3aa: CASSPLADSSYEQYF
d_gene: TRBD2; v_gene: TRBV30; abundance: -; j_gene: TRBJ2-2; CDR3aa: CAWSVGASGRPNTGELFF
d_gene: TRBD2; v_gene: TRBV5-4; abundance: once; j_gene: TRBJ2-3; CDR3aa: CASSVAGVGKDTQYF
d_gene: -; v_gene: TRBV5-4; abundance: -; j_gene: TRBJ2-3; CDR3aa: CASSPDGDTQYF
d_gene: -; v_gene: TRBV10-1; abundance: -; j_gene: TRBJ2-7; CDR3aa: CASSDLGVPNYEQYF
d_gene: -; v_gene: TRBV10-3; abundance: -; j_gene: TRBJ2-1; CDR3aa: CAISPRPGGDGNEQFF
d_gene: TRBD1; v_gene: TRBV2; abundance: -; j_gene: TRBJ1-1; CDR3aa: CASSEQGLVNTEAFF
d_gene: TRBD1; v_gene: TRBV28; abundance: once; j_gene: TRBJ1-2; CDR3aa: CASSLSSGQGGGYTF
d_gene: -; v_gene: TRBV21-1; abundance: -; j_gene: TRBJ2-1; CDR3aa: CASRGNEQFF
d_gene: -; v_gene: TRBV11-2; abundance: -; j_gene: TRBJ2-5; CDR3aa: CASSLDHSRWETQYF
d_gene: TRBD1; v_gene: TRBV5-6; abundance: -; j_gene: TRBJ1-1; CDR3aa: CASSLIFTGQGNTEAFF
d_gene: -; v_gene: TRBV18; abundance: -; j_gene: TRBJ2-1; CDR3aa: CASSPMGDEQFF
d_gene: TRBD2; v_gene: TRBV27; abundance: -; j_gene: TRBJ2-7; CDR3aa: CASSLGLGGSEQYF
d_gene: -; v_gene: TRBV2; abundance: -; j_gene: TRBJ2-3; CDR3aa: CASSPNRDTQYF
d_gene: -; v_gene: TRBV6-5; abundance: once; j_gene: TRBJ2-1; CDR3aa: CASSYSKGSYNEQFF
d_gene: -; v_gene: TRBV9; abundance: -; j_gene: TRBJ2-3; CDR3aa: CASKWDTRTHTDTQYF
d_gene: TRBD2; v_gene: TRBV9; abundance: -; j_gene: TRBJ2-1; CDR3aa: CASSVGRESYNEQFF
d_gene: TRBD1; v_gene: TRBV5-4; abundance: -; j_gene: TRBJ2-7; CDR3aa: CASSPGQGAYEQYF
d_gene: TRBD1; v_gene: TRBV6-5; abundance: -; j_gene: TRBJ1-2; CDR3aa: CASSYWRDSNYGYTF